The rows below give T cell receptor beta chains drawn from one sample of a study of blood T cell repertoires in COVID-19. Profiling relied on immunoSEQ multiplex PCR, and the TCRdb table lists in-frame clones only, not all of them. The data show around 70,000 clones, 87% seen once. What was sequenced was peripheral blood. These receptors all come from a man aged 45-65 years with active COVID-19. CDR3s include the opening cysteine and the closing phenylalanine or tryptophan. A D gene is named only where the DNA matches it firmly. Where a row states a size, it is once, few, many or the class of an expanded clone; other rows omit it.

size | J | V | length | D | DNA | CDR3
- | TRBJ1-1 | TRBV18 | 14 | - | TGTGCCAGCTCGTTACAGGGCCCGAACACTGAAGCTTTCTTT | CASSLQGPNTEAFF
few | TRBJ2-7 | TRBV28 | 14 | - | TGTGCCAGCAAGATCAGGGGCATCTCCTACGAGCAGTACTTC | CASKIRGISYEQYF
- | TRBJ2-7 | TRBV30 | 16 | - | TGTGCCTGGAGTGTACGAATTAGCCAGAAGTCCTACGAGCAGTACTTC | CAWSVRISQKSYEQYF
- | TRBJ2-1 | TRBV5-1 | 16 | TRBD2 | TGCGCCAGCAGCCGCCGAGGAGCGGGGGCCTACAATGAGCAGTTCTTC | CASSRRGAGAYNEQFF
- | TRBJ1-3 | TRBV6-1 | 16 | - | TGTGCCAGCAGTGAAATACAGGGACCCTCTGGAAACACCATATATTTT | CASSEIQGPSGNTIYF
- | TRBJ1-1 | TRBV28 | 16 | - | TGTGCCAGCAGCCCCTGGGGAGGAGATATGAACACTGAAGCTTTCTTT | CASSPWGGDMNTEAFF
once | TRBJ1-5 | TRBV2 | 16 | TRBD1 | TGTGCCAGCAGTGAGTTGGGACAGGCCAGCAATCAGCCCCAGCATTTT | CASSELGQASNQPQHF
- | TRBJ2-5 | TRBV24-1 | 12 | - | TGTGCCACCAGTGATAGAGGCCTTACCCAGTACTTC | CATSDRGLTQYF
- | TRBJ1-1 | TRBV5-6 | 13 | - | TGTGCCAGCAGCCGGCGGGGGTTCTTTGTTGCTTTCTTT | CASSRRGFFVAFF
- | TRBJ2-7 | TRBV28 | 16 | TRBD1 | TGTGCCAGCAGTCCGCCGACAGGGGCCAGCTCCTACGAGCAGTACTTC | CASSPPTGASSYEQYF
- | TRBJ2-3 | TRBV28 | 13 | - | TGTGCCAGCAGTTTGGCCCTCACAGATACGCAGTATTTT | CASSLALTDTQYF
- | TRBJ2-3 | TRBV9 | 14 | - | TGTGCCAGCAGTCTTGACCGGGGTCCAGATACGCAGTATTTT | CASSLDRGPDTQYF
- | TRBJ1-1 | TRBV5-1 | 14 | - | TGCGCCAGCAGCCTAATAGGGGCGAACACTGAAGCTTTCTTT | CASSLIGANTEAFF
- | TRBJ2-2 | TRBV19 | 13 | - | TGTGCCAGTAAAATCTCGGGCACCGGGGAGCTGTTTTTT | CASKISGTGELFF
- | TRBJ2-2 | TRBV5-6 | 17 | TRBD2 | TGTGCCAGCAGCGATGAGGGACTAGCGGGAGTATTCGGGGAGCTGTTTTTT | CASSDEGLAGVFGELFF
few | TRBJ2-1 | TRBV19 | 16 | - | TGTGCCAGTAGTAGGGCGGCGGACAGCTCCTACAATGAGCAGTTCTTC | CASSRAADSSYNEQFF
- | TRBJ2-2 | TRBV27 | 15 | TRBD2 | TGTGCCAGCACCACCGGGACTAGCGGGATTGGGGAGCTGTTTTTT | CASTTGTSGIGELFF
- | TRBJ1-2 | TRBV30 | 12 | - | TGTGCCTGTTTTTCTACTGCGAGTGGCTACACCTTC | CACFSTASGYTF
- | TRBJ2-1 | TRBV2 | 15 | TRBD2 | TGTGCCAGCAGCCTGACTAGCGGGAGGTCACATGAGCAGTTCTTC | CASSLTSGRSHEQFF
- | TRBJ2-2 | TRBV6-6 | 13 | - | TGTGCCAGCATTCGGACAAACACCGGGGAGCTGTTTTTT | CASIRTNTGELFF
- | TRBJ2-7 | TRBV29-1 | 13 | TRBD1 | TGCAGCGCTTCGGGACAGGGGGCTAGCGAGCAGTACTTC | CSASGQGASEQYF
- | TRBJ1-3 | TRBV4-1 | 18 | - | TGCGCCAGCAGCCAAGGGCTTGACAGGTTTTCCTCTGGAAACACCATATATTTT | CASSQGLDRFSSGNTIYF
- | TRBJ1-6 | TRBV10-3 | 15 | - | TGTGCCATCAGTCCCGGACAGAGCTATAATTCACCCCTCCACTTT | CAISPGQSYNSPLHF
- | TRBJ1-3 | TRBV18 | 20 | - | TGTGCCAGCTCACCCCTCAGTCGTGGGGCAAGCGACACATCTGGAAACACCATATATTTT | CASSPLSRGASDTSGNTIYF
- | TRBJ2-5 | TRBV24-1 | 17 | TRBD2 | TGTGCCACCAGTGATTTGTGGACTAGCGGGGGAAAAGAGACCCAGTACTTC | CATSDLWTSGGKETQYF
- | TRBJ2-3 | TRBV5-6 | 14 | - | TGTGCCAGCAGCTTGGTTGCGGTAACAGATACGCAGTATTTT | CASSLVAVTDTQYF
- | TRBJ2-7 | TRBV9 | 14 | - | TGTGCCAGCAGCCCCCCGGTGGCAGGGGGGGAGCAGTACTTC | CASSPPVAGGEQYF
- | TRBJ1-6 | TRBV5-1 | 14 | TRBD1 | TGCGCCAGCAGCTTTACAGGGGGCGGAGTCCCCCTCCACTTT | CASSFTGGGVPLHF
once | TRBJ1-2 | TRBV19 | 15 | TRBD1 | TGTGCCAGTAGTATGGGACAGGGGCGAGGGAACGGCTACACCTTC | CASSMGQGRGNGYTF
- | TRBJ1-5 | TRBV27 | 17 | - | TGTGCCAGCAGTTTAGGCCTACAGGGTCTAAGAAATCAGCCCCAGCATTTT | CASSLGLQGLRNQPQHF
few | TRBJ1-5 | TRBV5-5 | 13 | TRBD1 | TGTGCCAGCAGCCCAGGGACAGCCGGTCTACAGCATTTT | CASSPGTAGLQHF
few | TRBJ2-7 | TRBV5-6 | 15 | TRBD2 | TGTGCCAGCAGCTGGGGGGGTCACGGATGGTACGAGCAGTACTTC | CASSWGGHGWYEQYF
once | TRBJ1-5 | TRBV4-3 | 15 | - | TGCGCCAGCAGCCAATCCGTCGGCGGGGATCAGCCCCAGCATTTT | CASSQSVGGDQPQHF
- | TRBJ1-1 | TRBV28 | 14 | - | TGTGCCAGCAGTTTGCAGCGGGGGTTCACTGAAGCTTTCTTT | CASSLQRGFTEAFF
- | TRBJ2-5 | TRBV6-5 | 13 | TRBD2 | TGTGCCAGCAAAGAGACTAGCGAGGAGACCCAGTACTTC | CASKETSEETQYF
- | TRBJ1-2 | TRBV2 | 15 | TRBD1 | TGTGCCAGCAGTGAAAGGGCCAGGGGGCGGTATGGCTACACCTTC | CASSERARGRYGYTF
few | TRBJ2-3 | TRBV5-3 | 16 | TRBD2 | TGTGCCAGAAGCTCTGTAAGCGGGGGATTCACAGATACGCAGTATTTT | CARSSVSGGFTDTQYF
- | TRBJ2-1 | TRBV12-3/TRBV12-4 | 13 | - | TGTGCCAGCAGTTTAAGTCCAGGGCGAGAGCCGTTCTTC | CASSLSPGREPFF
few | TRBJ1-6 | TRBV2 | 13 | - | TGTGCCAGCAGTGTTTTGCAGGATTCACCCCTCCACTTT | CASSVLQDSPLHF
- | TRBJ2-5 | TRBV27 | 17 | TRBD2 | TGTGCCAGCAGTTTATCCCCCTGGACTAGAGCTCAAGAGACCCAGTACTTC | CASSLSPWTRAQETQYF
once | TRBJ2-1 | TRBV7-9 | 15 | - | TGTGCCAGCAGCTTAGGGACTATTGGGCGGGATGAGCAGTTCTTC | CASSLGTIGRDEQFF
- | TRBJ1-4 | TRBV7-9 | 14 | - | TGTGCCAGCAGCACTCGGGGTACTAATGAAAAACTGTTTTTT | CASSTRGTNEKLFF
- | TRBJ1-2 | TRBV19 | 15 | TRBD1 | TGTGCCAGTAGTATAGGCACCGGGACAGATGATGGCTACACCTTC | CASSIGTGTDDGYTF
few | TRBJ1-5 | TRBV2 | 14 | TRBD1 | TGTGCCAGCAGGCTAGGACAGGGCAATCAGCCCCAGCATTTT | CASRLGQGNQPQHF